Listed below are T cell receptor beta chains from one sample, sequenced in a study of blood T cell repertoires in COVID-19. Clones were sequenced by immunoSEQ multiplex PCR, and TCRdb holds only the in-frame ones, with some missing. Of 70,000 to 80,000 clones listed, about four fifths are singletons. Source material: peripheral blood. The receptors stem from a human donor in a cohort sampled during active COVID-19. The CDR3 runs from the conserved cysteine through the conserved F or W. Each record gives: V gene, J gene, clone size, D gene, CDR3 DNA, CDR3 protein. The D gene is left open where the match is weak. Some rows mark clone size as missing; the rest say once, few, many or name a class of expanded clone.

TRBV18	TRBJ1-1	-	-	TGTGCCAGCTCAATGGGACAGAACACTGAAGCTTTCTTT	CASSMGQNTEAFF
TRBV10-1	TRBJ2-5	-	-	TGCGCCAGCAGTGAGAGGGGCAGCCCCGGAGAGACCCAGTACTTC	CASSERGSPGETQYF
TRBV18	TRBJ1-2	few	TRBD1	TGTGCCAGCTCACCACTTGTAGGACAGGGTATGGGCTACACCTTC	CASSPLVGQGMGYTF
TRBV7-6	TRBJ2-2	-	TRBD1	TGTGCCAGCAGCTTAAACATCAGGGGGACCGGCGGGGAGCTGTTTTTT	CASSLNIRGTGGELFF
TRBV6-5	TRBJ1-5	-	-	TGTGCCAGCAGTCCACGACAGTCTAGCAATCAGCCCCAGCATTTT	CASSPRQSSNQPQHF
TRBV5-1	TRBJ2-7	once	TRBD1	TGCGCCAGCAGCTCGGACGGGACAGGCTACGAGCAGTACTTC	CASSSDGTGYEQYF
TRBV11-2	TRBJ2-5	-	TRBD1	TGTGCCAGCAGCTTGGAGGGACAGGGACAAGAGACCCAGTACTTC	CASSLEGQGQETQYF
TRBV15	TRBJ2-5	-	TRBD1	TGTGCCACCAGCAGAGACGGCAGGGGGCGAAATATCCAAGAGACCCAGTACTTC	CATSRDGRGRNIQETQYF
TRBV5-4	TRBJ1-4	-	-	TGTGCCAGCAGCTCTGCGGCAACTAATGAAAAACTGTTTTTT	CASSSAATNEKLFF
TRBV5-5	TRBJ2-5	-	TRBD1	TGTGCCAGCAGCTTGACAGGGGTGGAGACCCAGTACTTC	CASSLTGVETQYF
TRBV6-5	TRBJ1-1	-	TRBD1	TGTGCCAGCAGTACCGCAACGGGACAGGGCCCTGAAGCTTTCTTT	CASSTATGQGPEAFF
TRBV19	TRBJ1-2	-	-	TGTGCCAGTAGTGGGCAGGGCTATGGCTACACCTTC	CASSGQGYGYTF
TRBV27	TRBJ2-1	once	TRBD1	TGTGCCAGCAGATTAGGGACAGGCCCAAACAATGAGCAGTTCTTC	CASRLGTGPNNEQFF
TRBV5-4	TRBJ2-1	-	TRBD2	TGTGCCAGCAGCCATATAGCGGGGTCACACAATGAGCAGTTCTTC	CASSHIAGSHNEQFF
TRBV4-1	TRBJ2-6	-	TRBD1	TGCGCCAGCAGCCAAGGACAGGGCTCTGGGGCCAACGTCCTGACTTTC	CASSQGQGSGANVLTF
TRBV5-1	TRBJ2-6	-	TRBD2	TGCGCCAGCAGCGAAGGACTAGTCCTACTCGCTGGGGCCAACGTCCTGACTTTC	CASSEGLVLLAGANVLTF
TRBV28	TRBJ2-2	-	TRBD1	TGTGCCAGCAGTACATTTCAGGGGGCCGGGGAGCTGTTTTTT	CASSTFQGAGELFF
TRBV5-1	TRBJ2-7	-	-	TGCGCCAGCAGCTCGGGGACATGGAGCTCCTACGAGCAGTACTTC	CASSSGTWSSYEQYF
TRBV2	TRBJ2-1	once	TRBD2	TGTGCCAGCAGGTCTAGCGGGTCTAGAGGTGAGCAGTTCTTC	CASRSSGSRGEQFF